Listed here are 5 T cell receptor beta chains from one sample, sequenced in a study of T cell changes during pregnancy in multiple sclerosis. Clones were read by immunoSEQ multiplex PCR, and TCRdb kept only the in-frame ones, dropping some. The data contain 38,000 or so clones, 85% to 95% of them singletons. The specimen comprised CD4+ T cells from peripheral blood mononuclear cells, sampled in the first trimester of pregnancy. All receptors derive from a female donor with multiple sclerosis, enrolled in a pregnancy study.

This chain connects TRBV28 to TRBJ2-7, with 13 bases fitting TRBD2. J gave up 2 bases and V 8 bases, and 6 bases lay outside the gene matches. The CDR3 loop spans 15 amino acids. Germline values: CDR1 MDHEN, CDR2 SYDVKM. This chain's CDR3 is CASGPGLAGAYEQYF. The CDR3 coding sequence is TGTGCCAGCGGTCCCGGACTAGCGGGAGCCTACGAGCAGTACTTC.

J is TRBJ1-5 and V is TRBV7-6, with D perhaps matching TRBD1 (6 bases). The CDR3 sequence is 15 residues long. The ends were cut back, 1 base at V and 2 bases at J, with 9 bases in the middle. CDR1 is SGHVS, CDR2 FNYEAQ, per germline. The CDR3 loop is CASSLVSGGNQPQHF. CDR3 sequence (DNA): TGTGCCAGCAGCTTAGTCTCAGGGGGCAATCAGCCCCAGCATTTT.

The chain has TRBV5-1 and TRBJ1-2; 7 nucleotides match TRBD1. V was pared by 7 bases and J by 1 base, with 10 bases of the junction left unmatched. The CDR3 runs to 15 residues. Germline values: CDR1 SGHRS, CDR2 YFSETQ. This CDR3 reads CASFPGDRLNYGYTF. The CDR3 DNA follows: TGCGCCAGCTTCCCTGGGGACAGACTTAACTATGGCTACACCTTC. The full variable domain, rest sourced from reference TRBV5-1 and TRBJ1-2, is KAGVTQTPRYLIKTRGQQVTLSCSPISGHRSVSWYQQTPGQGLQFLFEYFSETQRNKGNFPGRFSGRQFSNSRSEMNVSTLELGDSALYLCASFPGDRLNYGYTFGSGTRLTVV.

V usage is TRBV29-1 and J usage is TRBJ1-3; no reliable D call. In germline, CDR1 is SQVTM, CDR2 ANQGSEA. V shed 2 bases and J shed 0 bases, with 5 bases lying between them. The CDR3 runs to 13 residues. The CDR3 DNA is TGCAGCGTTGAAACCTACTCTGGAAACACCATATATTTT. Translation: CSVETYSGNTIYF. The full variable domain, completed using reference TRBV29-1 and TRBJ1-3, is SAVISQKPSRDICQRGTSLTIQCQVDSQVTMMFWYRQQPGQSLTLIATANQGSEATYESGFVIDKFPISRPNLTFSTLTVSNMSPEDSSIYLCSVETYSGNTIYFGEGSWLTVV.

J is TRBJ1-5 and V is TRBV19; D is uncertain. V gave up 3 bases and J gave up 10 bases, with 10 bases separating them. CDR1 and CDR2 from the germline V gene are LNHDA and SQIVND (reference sequence). The CDR3 sequence is 12 residues long. The DNA for the CDR3 is TGTGCCAGTAGTATCGAGAGAAAACCCCAGCATTTT. This codes for CASSIERKPQHF.